Described below is a single TCR beta chain sequence and its context. Its antigen is not identified. This sample includes further DNA sequences coding for the same CDR3. The sample belongs to a study of CD8+ T cells in alopecia areata. The wider study: Treatment of the treated patients consisted of oral tofacitinib, 5 to 10 mg twice daily.

Notes on the study in general: For baseline CD8+ expansion, any link to response stays uncertain with one nonresponder. Tofacitinib significantly reduced both scalp clonality and expanded CD8+ clones among the top 100.

Isolated RNA was reverse transcribed into cDNA used as the sequencing template. This table comes from immunoSEQ multiplex PCR, and its TCRdb copy is limited to in-frame clones, with some not included. The profile shows 110,000 or so clones, roughly three fifths of them singletons. V was clipped by 1 base and J by 5 bases, with 8 bases between them. Per germline, CDR1 SGHTA and CDR2 FQGNSA. The CDR3 runs to 13 residues. Treatment defined: oral pan-JAK inhibitor, 5-10 mg twice daily. Researchers picked out CD4+ and CD8+ T cells from PBMCs by sorting. The chain combines TRBV7-2 with TRBJ2-5; possibly TRBD1 or TRBD2 for D (5 bases each). This sequence was found in a human donor with alopecia areata. This sample comprised CD4+ T cells sorted from blood, obtained at week 24, from a patient treated with tofacitinib. The CDR3: CASSLVWGETQYF. CDR3 bases: TGTGCCAGCAGCTTAGTGTGGGGGGAGACCCAGTACTTC.